The 10 T cell receptor beta chains presented below share a single source sample, sequenced in a study of PD-1 blockade in mismatch repair-deficient tumors. Sequencing used immunoSEQ multiplex PCR; TCRdb keeps in-frame clones, though not all of them. The sample records some 100,000 clones, over 65% being singletons. The sample was peripheral blood, taken 36 weeks after starting pembrolizumab. Every receptor here comes from an adult with mismatch repair-deficient cancer.

The chain links TRBV5-4 to TRBJ1-2; TRBD1 might be the D (5 bases). This CDR3 has 15 amino acids. Germline V gives CDR1 SGHNT, CDR2 YYREEE (reference sequence). V gave up 4 bases and J gave up 6 bases, with 19 bases separating them. The CDR3 here is CASSPKPPQGHGYTF. Here the CDR3 DNA reads TGTGCCAGCAGCCCAAAACCACCCCAGGGCCATGGCTACACCTTC.

This chain uses TRBV5-4 with TRBJ2-4; D gene unclear. Germline values: CDR1 SGHNT, CDR2 YYREEE (reference sequence). The CDR3 is 13 residues long. With 2 bases removed from V and 5 bases from J, the gap between germline ends came to 8 bases. The CDR3 reads CASSFFRQNIQYF. The CDR3 DNA follows: TGTGCCAGCAGCTTCTTTAGACAAAACATTCAGTACTTC. The full variable domain, in which reference TRBV5-4 and TRBJ2-4 provide the parts outside the CDR3, is ETGVTQSPTHLIKTRGQQVTLRCSSQSGHNTVSWYQQALGQGPQFIFQYYREEENGRGNFPPRFSGLQFPNYSSELNVNALELDDSALYLCASSFFRQNIQYFGAGTRLSVL.

The chain employs TRBV19 and TRBJ2-5, with 7 bases that match TRBD1. V was clipped by 4 bases and J by 3 bases; unmatched bases: 2. The CDR3 covers 13 residues. Per the germline V gene, CDR1 is LNHDA and CDR2 is SQIVND (reference sequence). CDR3 in amino acids: CASSTDREETQYF. CDR3 bases: TGTGCCAGTAGTACCGACAGGGAAGAGACCCAGTACTTC.

The chain has TRBV6-1 and TRBJ2-3; 11 bases are a match to TRBD2. V dropped 2 bases and J dropped 4; count of bases not matched to a gene: 14. CDR1 is MNHNS and CDR2 is SASEGT in the germline V gene. The CDR3 has 19 residues. CDR3 sequence (DNA): TGTGCCAGCAGTGAAATTAGCGGGAGGGCCATCCTTAACCCAGATACGCAGTATTTT. Translation: CASSEISGRAILNPDTQYF.

The gene calls are TRBV19 and TRBJ1-5; 7 positions agree with TRBD1. Germline assignment: CDR1 LNHDA and CDR2 SQIVND (reference sequence). CDR3 length: 17 amino acids. V lost 6 bases and J lost 0; bases outside the gene matches: 11. CDR3 coding DNA: TGTGCCAGTAGGCCAGGGGGGACATGGAATAGCAATCAGCCCCAGCATTTT. This encodes CASRPGGTWNSNQPQHF.

The V gene is TRBV19, the J gene TRBJ1-5; 10 bases agree with TRBD1. CDR3 length: 13 residues. With V trimmed by 9 bases and J by 7 bases, 6 bases remained unmatched. Germline assignment: CDR1 LNHDA and CDR2 SQIVND (reference sequence). CDR3 protein: CASTTGGGQPQHF. The CDR3 coding sequence is TGTGCCAGCACGACAGGGGGCGGCCAGCCCCAGCATTTT.

The rearrangement uses TRBV6-1 and TRBJ2-6, with D uncertain. The CDR3 length is 15 residues. V lost 7 bases to trimming and J lost 0 bases, with 10 bases between them. The germline V gene encodes CDR1 MNHNS and CDR2 SASEGT. The CDR3 protein is CASTERFSGANVLTF. The DNA of the CDR3 is TGTGCCAGCACGGAGCGTTTCTCTGGGGCCAACGTCCTGACTTTC.

This chain connects TRBV7-2 to TRBJ2-1; possibly TRBD2 for D (6 bases). This CDR3 spans 14 amino acids. Germline V lookup: CDR1 SGHTA, CDR2 FQGNSA. V was cut by 10 bases and J by 1 base, with 14 bases left in between. Written as DNA, the CDR3 is TGTGCCACCCTCGGGGACTCTTCCTACAATGAGCAGTTCTTC. Amino acid sequence: CATLGDSSYNEQFF.

This clone was observed many times. The chain employs TRBV6-5 and TRBJ1-2, with TRBD1 matching over 8 bases. Germline CDR1 MNHEY, CDR2 SVGAGI. The CDR3 is 16 residues long. V gave up 2 bases and J gave up 2 bases; unmatched junction bases: 7. The CDR3 sequence: CASSYLSTGANYGYTF. In nucleotides, the CDR3 is TGTGCCAGCAGTTACCTGTCGACAGGGGCGAACTATGGCTACACCTTC.

This clone occurred once. This chain uses TRBV15 with TRBJ1-2, with D hard to call. CDR3 size: 12 residues. Trimming took off 5 bases at V and 5 bases at J, with 9 bases between the two ends. From germline, CDR1 is LNHNV and CDR2 YYDKDF (reference sequence). CDR3 residues: CATSGGAYGYTF. The CDR3 DNA is TGTGCCACCAGCGGAGGAGCATATGGCTACACCTTC. Full variable domain (missing parts from reference TRBV15 and TRBJ1-2): DAMVIQNPRYQVTQFGKPVTLSCSQTLNHNVMYWYQQKSSQAPKLLFHYYDKDFNNEADTPDNFQSRRPNTSFCFLDIRSPGLGDTAMYLCATSGGAYGYTFGSGTRLTVV.